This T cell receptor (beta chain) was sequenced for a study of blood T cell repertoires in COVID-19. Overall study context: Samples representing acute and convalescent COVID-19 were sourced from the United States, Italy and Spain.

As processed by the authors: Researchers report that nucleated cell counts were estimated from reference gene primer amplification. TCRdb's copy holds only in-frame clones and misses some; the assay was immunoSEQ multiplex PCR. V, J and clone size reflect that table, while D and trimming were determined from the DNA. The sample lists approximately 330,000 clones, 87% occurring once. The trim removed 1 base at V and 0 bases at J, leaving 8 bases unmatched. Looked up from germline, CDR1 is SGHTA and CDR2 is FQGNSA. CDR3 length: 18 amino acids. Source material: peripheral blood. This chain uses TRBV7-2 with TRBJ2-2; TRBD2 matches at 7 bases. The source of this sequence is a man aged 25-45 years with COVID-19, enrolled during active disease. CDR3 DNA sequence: TGTGCCAGCAGCTTAGGTCGGGTGGGAGGGCCGAACACCGGGGAGCTGTTTTTT. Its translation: CASSLGRVGGPNTGELFF.